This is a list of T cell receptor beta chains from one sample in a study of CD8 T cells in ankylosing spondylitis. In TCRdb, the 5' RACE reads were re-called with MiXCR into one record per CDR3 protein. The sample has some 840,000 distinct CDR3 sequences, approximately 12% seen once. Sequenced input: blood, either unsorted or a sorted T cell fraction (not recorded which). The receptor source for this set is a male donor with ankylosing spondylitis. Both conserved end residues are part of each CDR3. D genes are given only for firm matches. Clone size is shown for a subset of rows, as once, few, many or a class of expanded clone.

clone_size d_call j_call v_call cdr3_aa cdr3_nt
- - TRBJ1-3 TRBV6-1 CASSEPVSGNTIYF TGTGCCAGCAGTGAACCGGTCTCTGGAAACACCATATATTTT
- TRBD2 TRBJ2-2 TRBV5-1 CASSRLAGVGGELFF TGCGCCAGCAGTCGGCTAGCGGGAGTCGGCGGGGAGCTGTTTTTT
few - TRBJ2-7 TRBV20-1 CSAEEFYEQYF TGCAGTGCTGAGGAGTTTTACGAGCAGTACTTC
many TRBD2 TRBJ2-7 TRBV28 CASSPQAGGYEQYF TGTGCCAGCAGTCCGCAAGCGGGGGGCTACGAGCAGTACTTC
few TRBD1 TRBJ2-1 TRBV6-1 CASRLHPGQEEGMRNEQFF TGTGCCAGCAGACTACATCCGGGACAGGAGGAGGGGATGCGGAATGAGCAGTTCTTC
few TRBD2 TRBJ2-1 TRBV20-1 CSARPWTSEHVNEQFF TGCAGTGCTAGACCTTGGACTAGCGAACACGTTAATGAGCAGTTCTTC
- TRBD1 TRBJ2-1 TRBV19 CASTPGTGIYNEQFF TGTGCCAGTACCCCCGGGACAGGGATCTACAATGAGCAGTTCTTC
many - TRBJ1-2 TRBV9 CASSVVTTTGGWGRPPYGYTF TGTGCCAGCAGCGTAGTAACGACGACGGGAGGGTGGGGCAGGCCCCCCTATGGCTACACCTTC
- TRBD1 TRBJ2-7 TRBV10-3 CAISGQGDDEQYF TGTGCCATCAGTGGGCAGGGGGATGACGAGCAGTACTTC
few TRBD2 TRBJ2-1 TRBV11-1 CASRTSGVRNEQFF TGTGCCAGCAGGACTAGCGGGGTACGCAATGAGCAGTTCTTC
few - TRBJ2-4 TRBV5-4 CASSEGRSAKNIQYF TGTGCCAGCAGCGAGGGGAGGTCAGCCAAAAACATTCAGTACTTC
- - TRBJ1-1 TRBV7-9 CASSLGETSKAFF TGTGCCAGCAGCTTAGGTGAAACCTCGAAAGCTTTCTTT
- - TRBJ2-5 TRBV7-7 CASSLALKETQYF TGTGCTAGCAGCTTAGCCCTCAAGGAGACCCAGTACTTC
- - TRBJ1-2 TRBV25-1 CASRLHMGDGYTF TGTGCCAGCAGATTACACATGGGGGACGGCTACACCTTC
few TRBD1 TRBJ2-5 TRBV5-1 CASSLLTGETQYF TGCGCCAGCAGCTTGTTGACAGGGGAGACCCAGTACTTC
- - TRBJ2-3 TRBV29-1 CSVEPRGAGDTQYF TGCAGCGTTGAACCACGCGGGGCAGGGGATACGCAGTATTTT
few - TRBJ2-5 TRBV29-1 CSVVWTGAASGETQYF TGCAGCGTTGTCTGGACGGGGGCCGCGTCCGGGGAGACCCAGTACTTC
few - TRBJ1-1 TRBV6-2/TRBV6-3 CASSHPGPNTEAFF TGTGCCAGCAGCCACCCAGGGCCGAACACTGAAGCTTTCTTT